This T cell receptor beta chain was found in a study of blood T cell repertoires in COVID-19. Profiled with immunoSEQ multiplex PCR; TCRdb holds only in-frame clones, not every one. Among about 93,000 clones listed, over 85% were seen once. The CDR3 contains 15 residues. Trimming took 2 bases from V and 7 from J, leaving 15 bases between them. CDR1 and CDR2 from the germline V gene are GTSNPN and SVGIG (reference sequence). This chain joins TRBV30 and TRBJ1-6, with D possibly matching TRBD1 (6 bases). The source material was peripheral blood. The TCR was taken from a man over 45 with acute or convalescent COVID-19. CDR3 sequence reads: CAWSTRDISNSPLHF. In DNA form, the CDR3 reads TGTGCCTGGAGTACCCGGGACATCTCCAATTCACCCCTCCACTTT.